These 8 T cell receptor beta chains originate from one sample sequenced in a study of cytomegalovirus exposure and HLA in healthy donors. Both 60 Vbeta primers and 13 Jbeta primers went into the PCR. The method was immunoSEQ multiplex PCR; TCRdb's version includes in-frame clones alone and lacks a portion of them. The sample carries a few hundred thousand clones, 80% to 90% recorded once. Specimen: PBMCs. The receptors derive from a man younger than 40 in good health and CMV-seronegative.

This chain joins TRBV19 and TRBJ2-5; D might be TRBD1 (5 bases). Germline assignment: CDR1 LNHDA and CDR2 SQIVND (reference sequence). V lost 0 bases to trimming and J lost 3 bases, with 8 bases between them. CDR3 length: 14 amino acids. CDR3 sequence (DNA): TGTGCCAGTAGTATAGACACCAGGGAAGAGACCCAGTACTTC. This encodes CASSIDTREETQYF.

CDR3 nucleotides: TGTGCCAGCAGTGAACTTAAGGGGACAGGGTACGAAAAACTGTTTTTT. As protein: CASSELKGTGYEKLFF. This chain connects TRBV2 to TRBJ1-4; 9 nucleotides agree with TRBD1. Per the germline V gene, CDR1 is SNHLY and CDR2 is FYNNEI. V was clipped by 2 bases and J by 8 bases; unmatched bases: 9. This CDR3 has 16 residues.

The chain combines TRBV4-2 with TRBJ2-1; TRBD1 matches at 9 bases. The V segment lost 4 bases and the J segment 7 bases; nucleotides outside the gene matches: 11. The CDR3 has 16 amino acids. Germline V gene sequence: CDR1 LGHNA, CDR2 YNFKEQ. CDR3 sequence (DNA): TGTGCCAGCAGCCCCCTTGGGACAGGGTCGCGGAATGAGCAGTTCTTC. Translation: CASSPLGTGSRNEQFF.

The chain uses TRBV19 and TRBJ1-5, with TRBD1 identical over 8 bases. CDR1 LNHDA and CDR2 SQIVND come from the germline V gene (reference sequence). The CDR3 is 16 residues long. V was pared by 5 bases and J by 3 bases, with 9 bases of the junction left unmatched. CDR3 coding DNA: TGTGCCAGTAGTCTCCGGACAGGGCGGTTCAATCAGCCCCAGCATTTT. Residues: CASSLRTGRFNQPQHF.

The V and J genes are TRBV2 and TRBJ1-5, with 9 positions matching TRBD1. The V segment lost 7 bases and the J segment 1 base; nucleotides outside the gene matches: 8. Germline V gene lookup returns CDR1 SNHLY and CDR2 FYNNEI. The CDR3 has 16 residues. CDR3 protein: CASKGQGGGSNQPQHF. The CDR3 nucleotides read TGTGCCAGCAAGGGACAGGGAGGCGGGAGCAATCAGCCCCAGCATTTT.

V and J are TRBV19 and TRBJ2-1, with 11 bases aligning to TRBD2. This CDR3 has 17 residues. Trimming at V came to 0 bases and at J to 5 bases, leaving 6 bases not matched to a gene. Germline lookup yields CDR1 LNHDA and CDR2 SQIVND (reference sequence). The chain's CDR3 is CASSIDPSGGHHNEQFF. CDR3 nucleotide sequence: TGTGCCAGTAGTATAGATCCTAGCGGGGGGCATCACAATGAGCAGTTCTTC.

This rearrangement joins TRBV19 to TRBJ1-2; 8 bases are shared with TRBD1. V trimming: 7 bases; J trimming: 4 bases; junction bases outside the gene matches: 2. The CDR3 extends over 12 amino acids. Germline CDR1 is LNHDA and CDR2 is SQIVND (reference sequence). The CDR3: CASNRGGYGYTF. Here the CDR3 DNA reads TGTGCCAGTAACAGGGGGGGCTATGGCTACACCTTC.

CDR3 amino acids: CASSVEGARSSPLHF. For the CDR3, the DNA is TGTGCCAGCAGCGTAGAGGGGGCTCGAAGTTCACCCCTCCACTTT. The J gene is TRBJ1-6, the V gene TRBV9, with TRBD1 identical over 7 bases. CDR1 and CDR2 (germline): SGDLS, YYNGEE. V lost 0 bases, J lost 9 bases, and 6 bases stayed unmatched. This CDR3 region has 15 residues.